The 21 T cell receptor beta chains in this list originate from one sample, sequenced in a study of blood T cell repertoires in COVID-19. Some clones are missing from TCRdb's copy, which holds only in-frame ones; the method was immunoSEQ multiplex PCR. The sample lists approximately 230,000 clones, approximately 90% occurring once. The sequenced sample consisted of PBMCs or T cells enriched from blood (not recorded which). The receptors shown here come from a woman aged 18-30 years who had recovered from COVID-19.

The CDR3 loop reads CASSLLIIGVPEAFF. In nucleotides, the CDR3 is TGTGCCAGCAGCTTGCTAATTATCGGGGTACCTGAAGCTTTCTTT. The chain links TRBV5-8 to TRBJ1-1; D remains unclear. The germline CDR1 and CDR2 sequences are SGHTS and YDEGEE. The germline V and J ends were trimmed by 1 base and 6 bases, with 16 bases remaining between them. The CDR3 has 15 residues.

The rearrangement joins TRBV4-3 to TRBJ2-1, with TRBD1 as a possible D gene (5 bases). The germline gives CDR1 LGHNA, CDR2 YSLEER. V was cut by 4 bases and J by 6 bases, with 13 bases left in between. This CDR3 has 14 residues. The CDR3 DNA follows: TGCGCCAGCAGCCGCGATACAGGTGCCAATGAGCAGTTCTTC. The encoded protein is CASSRDTGANEQFF.

The V call is TRBV15, the J call TRBJ2-2, with TRBD2 identical over 9 bases. The germline gives CDR1 LNHNV, CDR2 YYDKDF (reference sequence). This CDR3 comprises 16 residues. V trimming: 0 bases; J trimming: 5 bases; junction bases outside the gene matches: 4. In nucleotides, the CDR3 is TGTGCCACCAGCAGAGACCCGGGACTAGCAACCGGGGAGCTGTTTTTT. It specifies CATSRDPGLATGELFF. Based on the CDR3 plus reference TRBV15 and TRBJ2-2, the full variable domain is DAMVIQNPRYQVTQFGKPVTLSCSQTLNHNVMYWYQQKSSQAPKLLFHYYDKDFNNEADTPDNFQSRRPNTSFCFLDIRSPGLGDTAMYLCATSRDPGLATGELFFGEGSRLTVL.

This clone appeared once. V usage is TRBV7-2 and J usage is TRBJ2-2, with D uncertain. In germline, CDR1 is SGHTA, CDR2 FQGNSA. This CDR3 comprises 15 residues. Trimming stripped 1 base from V and 4 bases from J, with 10 bases between. CDR3 DNA: TGTGCCAGCAGCTTAGACTGGTTGAGCACCGGGGAGCTGTTTTTT. Its translation is CASSLDWLSTGELFF.

The sample holds one count of this clone. This rearrangement joins TRBV28 to TRBJ1-1, with D possibly being TRBD1 (6 bases). The CDR3 has 14 residues. Looked up from germline, CDR1 is MDHEN and CDR2 is SYDVKM. V was clipped by 3 bases and J by 2 bases, with 10 bases between them. CDR3 loop: CASSLTQGNTEAFF. The CDR3 nucleotides are TGTGCCAGCAGTTTGACACAGGGAAACACTGAAGCTTTCTTT.

This CDR3 is CASSYPKPGLAADTQYF. DNA of the CDR3: TGTGCCAGCAGTTACCCAAAACCGGGACTAGCGGCAGATACGCAGTATTTT. The chain recombines TRBV6-2 or TRBV6-3 with TRBJ2-3; 11 nucleotides agree with TRBD2. Germline lookup yields CDR1 MNHEY and CDR2 SVGEGT. Trimming at V came to 2 bases and at J to 4 bases, leaving 8 bases not matched to a gene. The CDR3 has 17 amino acids.

The chain is built from TRBV6-6 and TRBJ1-1; D is perhaps TRBD1 (5 bases). The germline V gene has CDR1 MNHNY and CDR2 SVGAGI (reference sequence). CDR3 size: 13 residues. The V gene lost 5 bases and the J gene lost 0 bases, with 7 bases spanning the gap. This CDR3 reads CASSGHLNTEAFF. CDR3 nucleotide sequence: TGTGCCAGCAGTGGACACTTGAACACTGAAGCTTTCTTT.

J is TRBJ1-1 and V is TRBV5-1; no definite D call. The CDR3 spans 14 residues. Trimming removed 1 base from V and 6 bases from J, with 13 bases in between. Per the germline V gene, CDR1 is SGHRS and CDR2 is YFSETQ. CDR3 residues: CASSLNSGRSEAFF. Here the CDR3 DNA reads TGCGCCAGCAGCTTGAATTCCGGTCGGTCTGAAGCTTTCTTT.

This chain connects TRBV19 to TRBJ1-2; 9 bases are shared with TRBD1. The length of the CDR3 is 17 residues. Per the germline V gene, CDR1 is LNHDA and CDR2 is SQIVND (reference sequence). V was pared by 6 bases and J by 4 bases, with 15 bases of the junction left unmatched. CDR3 sequence: CASRQYGTGSIAYGYTF. In DNA, the CDR3 is TGTGCCAGTAGGCAATACGGGACAGGGTCAATTGCCTATGGCTACACCTTC.

This chain's CDR3 is CASSSLAGGSSYNEQFF. The CDR3 DNA is TGTGCCAGCAGTTCACTAGCGGGAGGGAGCTCCTACAATGAGCAGTTCTTC. This sequence joins TRBV27 and TRBJ2-1; 13 positions match TRBD2. The V and J ends lost 4 bases and 0 bases, in that order; junction bases with no gene match: 3. The length of the CDR3 is 17 residues. The germline V gene has CDR1 MNHEY and CDR2 SMNVEV (reference sequence).

With respect to this clone: The same CDR3 can be traced to other DNA sequences in this sample. The rearrangement links TRBV5-6 to TRBJ1-2; 7 positions match TRBD1. Trimming took 3 bases from V and 5 from J; bases not matched to a gene: 1. This CDR3 has 12 residues. CDR1 and CDR2 (germline): SGHDT, YYEEEE. The DNA of the CDR3 is TGTGCCAGCAGCTCACAGGGGTATGGCTACACCTTC. Its translation: CASSSQGYGYTF.

The chain joins TRBV28 to TRBJ1-1, with D maybe TRBD1 (5 bases). CDR1 MDHEN and CDR2 SYDVKM come from the germline V gene. V was shortened by 8 bases and J by 11 bases, with 15 bases between the two germline ends. This CDR3 has 11 residues. Here the CDR3 reads CASFLGQQAFF. CDR3 DNA: TGTGCCAGCTTTTTGGGGCAGCAGGCTTTCTTT.

This CDR3 is CAISKDRSYEQYF. CDR3 DNA: TGTGCCATCAGTAAGGACAGGTCCTACGAGCAGTACTTC. This chain joins TRBV10-3 and TRBJ2-7; 7 nucleotides agree with TRBD1. CDR3 length equals 13 residues. The germline gives CDR1 ENHRY, CDR2 SYGVKD. The trim removed 5 bases at V and 1 base at J, leaving 2 bases unmatched.

The chain links TRBV19 to TRBJ1-4; possible D gene TRBD1, 6 bases. V was trimmed by 6 bases and J by 7 bases, leaving 15 bases between them. This CDR3 spans 14 amino acids. Per the germline V gene, CDR1 is LNHDA and CDR2 is SQIVND (reference sequence). The CDR3 spells CASRAGQRGEKLFF. DNA for the CDR3: TGTGCCAGTAGAGCCGGACAGAGGGGTGAAAAACTGTTTTTT.

V usage is TRBV11-2 and J usage is TRBJ1-3; D might be TRBD1 (5 bases). The ends were cut back, 2 bases at V and 0 bases at J, with 14 bases in the middle. CDR1 is SGHAT, CDR2 FQNNGV, per germline. The CDR3 runs 17 residues. CDR3 region: CASSLNFLGDSGNTIYF. The CDR3 DNA is TGTGCCAGCAGCTTAAATTTTTTAGGGGACTCTGGAAACACCATATATTTT.

This chain uses TRBV7-9 with TRBJ2-2; 11 bases fit TRBD2. This CDR3 is built from 17 residues. V shed 5 bases, J shed 4 bases, and the junction held 9 bases outside the gene matches. Germline-derived CDR1 and CDR2 are SEHNR and FQNEAQ (reference sequence). CDR3 residues: CASSLQTSGIVTGELFF. The CDR3 region has the DNA TGTGCCAGCAGCCTCCAGACTAGCGGGATTGTCACCGGGGAGCTGTTTTTT.

The chain uses TRBV27 and TRBJ1-2; 7 bases match TRBD1. The V and J ends lost 6 bases and 4 bases, in that order; junction bases with no gene match: 14. CDR1 is MNHEY and CDR2 is SMNVEV in the germline V gene (reference sequence). The CDR3 is made up of 16 amino acids. The CDR3, as DNA: TGTGCCAGCAGACTGGGGGCAGGGGGTAACATCTATGGCTACACCTTC. Its translation is CASRLGAGGNIYGYTF.

This clone showed up just a few times. The rearrangement links TRBV4-2 to TRBJ1-2, with D unresolved. Trimming shortened V by 3 bases and J by 0 bases, and 14 bases separated the two germline ends. This CDR3 is built from 16 residues. Germline CDR1 and CDR2: LGHNA and YNFKEQ. CDR3 amino acids: CASSHFGLRSNYGYTF. In DNA, the CDR3 is TGTGCCAGCAGCCACTTTGGACTGAGGTCTAACTATGGCTACACCTTC.

The chain joins TRBV20-1 to TRBJ2-5, with 8 bases that match TRBD2. Germline V gene lookup returns CDR1 DFQATT and CDR2 SNEGSKA (reference sequence). The CDR3 is 15 amino acids. V dropped 3 bases and J dropped 6; count of bases not matched to a gene: 12. The CDR3 loop reads CSASPPAGEWKTQYF. The CDR3 DNA is TGCAGTGCTAGTCCCCCAGCGGGAGAGTGGAAGACCCAGTACTTC.

The chain uses TRBV7-8 and TRBJ2-1, with 12 bases that match TRBD2. V shed 4 bases, J shed 7 bases, and the junction held 8 bases outside the gene matches. The CDR3 is 16 residues long. Looked up from germline, CDR1 is SGHVS and CDR2 is FQNEAQ. The CDR3 loop reads CASSSPRLAGANEQFF. CDR3 nucleotide sequence: TGTGCCAGCAGCTCTCCACGACTAGCGGGAGCAAATGAGCAGTTCTTC.

This clone was recorded once. The chain carries TRBV2 and TRBJ2-1; D possibly corresponds to TRBD1 (6 bases). The CDR3 is 15 residues long. Between the trimmed V and J ends, which lost 0 bases and 6 bases, there was a span of 12 bases. Germline CDR1 is SNHLY and CDR2 is FYNNEI. The CDR3 loop is CASSEAGTGSNEQFF. The CDR3 region has the DNA TGTGCCAGCAGTGAAGCTGGAACAGGGAGCAATGAGCAGTTCTTC.